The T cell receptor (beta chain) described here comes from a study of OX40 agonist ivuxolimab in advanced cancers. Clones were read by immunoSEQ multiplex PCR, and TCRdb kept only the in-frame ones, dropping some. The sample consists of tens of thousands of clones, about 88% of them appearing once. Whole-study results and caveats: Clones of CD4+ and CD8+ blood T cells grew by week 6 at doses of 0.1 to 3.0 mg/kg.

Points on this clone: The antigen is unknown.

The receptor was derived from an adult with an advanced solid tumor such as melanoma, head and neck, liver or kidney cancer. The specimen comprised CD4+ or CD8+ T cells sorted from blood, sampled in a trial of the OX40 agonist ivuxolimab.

CDR3: CASSQLITGTDSGNTIYF. CDR3 DNA sequence: TGTGCCAGCAGCCAATTGATAACCGGGACGGACTCTGGAAACACCATATATTTT. This chain connects TRBV4-2 to TRBJ1-3; perhaps TRBD1 as D (5 bases). The CDR3 is made up of 18 amino acids. Trimming took 2 bases from V and 0 from J, leaving 17 bases between them. The V gene's germline CDR1 is LGHNA and CDR2 YNFKEQ.